Listed here is a single T cell receptor beta chain. Its matching antigen is unknown. A much larger clone differs by one base, so this may be a read error. Researchers took RNA transcripts and amplified the TCR beta CDR3 regions from them. In the first-round RT-PCR of the TCR CDR3, the HTBI primer set was used. TCRdb re-analysed the multiplex PCR reads in MiXCR, keeping a single row per CDR3 protein. The sample has hundreds of thousands of distinct CDR3 sequences, about two fifths seen once. This sample stems from a study of T cells in Graves' hyperthyroidism and ophthalmopathy. Notes on the study in general: Blood samples included most of the expanded thyroid clonotypes exceeding 0.001.

CDR1 and CDR2 from the germline V gene are SGHTA and FQGNSA. The CDR3 is 16 residues long. The V end lost 5 bases, the J end lost 6 bases, and 20 bases lay between the germline ends. Stable disease denoted Graves' hyperthyroidism without ophthalmopathy progression within 18 months. Hyperthyroidism patients were newly diagnosed, had disease duration under 2 months, and were aged 18 to 65 years. The specimen was blood. This clonotype originated in a young man with Graves' hyperthyroidism. The V and J genes are TRBV7-2 and TRBJ1-3; D perhaps matches TRBD1 (6 bases). As DNA, the CDR3 is TGTGCCAGCAGCCCCAGGGGAGCAGACAGCGAAAACACCATATATTTT. Its protein is CASSPRGADSENTIYF.